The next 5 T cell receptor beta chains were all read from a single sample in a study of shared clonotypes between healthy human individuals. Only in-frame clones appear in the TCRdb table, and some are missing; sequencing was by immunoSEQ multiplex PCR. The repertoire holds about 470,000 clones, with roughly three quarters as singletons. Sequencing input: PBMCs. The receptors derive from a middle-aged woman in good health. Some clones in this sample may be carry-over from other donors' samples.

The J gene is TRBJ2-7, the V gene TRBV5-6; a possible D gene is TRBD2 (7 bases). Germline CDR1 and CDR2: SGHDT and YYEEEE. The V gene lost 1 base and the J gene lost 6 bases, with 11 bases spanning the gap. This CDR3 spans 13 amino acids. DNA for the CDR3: TGTGCCAGCAGCTTGCATAGGGGGGGCGAGCAGTACTTC. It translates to CASSLHRGGEQYF.

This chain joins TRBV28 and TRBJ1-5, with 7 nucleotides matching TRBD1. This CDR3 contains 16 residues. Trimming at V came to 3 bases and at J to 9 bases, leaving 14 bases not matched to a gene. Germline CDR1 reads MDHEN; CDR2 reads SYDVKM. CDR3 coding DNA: TGTGCCAGCAGTTTCGAGCCCTCGGACAGGCTAGGGCCCCAGCATTTT. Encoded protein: CASSFEPSDRLGPQHF.

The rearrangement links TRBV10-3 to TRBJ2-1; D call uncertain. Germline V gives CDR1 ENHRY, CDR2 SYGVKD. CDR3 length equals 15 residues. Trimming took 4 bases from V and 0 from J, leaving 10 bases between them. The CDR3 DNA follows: TGTGCCATCAGTGCAGGAGAAAGCTCCTACAATGAGCAGTTCTTC. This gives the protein CAISAGESSYNEQFF.

The chain's CDR3 is CASSPLAGVVEQYF. The CDR3 DNA is TGTGCCAGCAGCCCACTAGCGGGAGTCGTCGAGCAGTACTTC. The rearrangement joins TRBV14 to TRBJ2-7, with 11 bases matching TRBD2. This CDR3 is 14 amino acids long. V trimming: 4 bases; J trimming: 6 bases; junction bases outside the gene matches: 5. Germline CDR1 reads SGHDN; CDR2 reads FVKESK.

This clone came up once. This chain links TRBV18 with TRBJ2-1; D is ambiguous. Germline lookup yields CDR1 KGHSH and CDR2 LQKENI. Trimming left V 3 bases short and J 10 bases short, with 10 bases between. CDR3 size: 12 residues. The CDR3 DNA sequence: TGTGCCAGCTCACCTAACATAGGGGAGCAGTTCTTC. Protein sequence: CASSPNIGEQFF.